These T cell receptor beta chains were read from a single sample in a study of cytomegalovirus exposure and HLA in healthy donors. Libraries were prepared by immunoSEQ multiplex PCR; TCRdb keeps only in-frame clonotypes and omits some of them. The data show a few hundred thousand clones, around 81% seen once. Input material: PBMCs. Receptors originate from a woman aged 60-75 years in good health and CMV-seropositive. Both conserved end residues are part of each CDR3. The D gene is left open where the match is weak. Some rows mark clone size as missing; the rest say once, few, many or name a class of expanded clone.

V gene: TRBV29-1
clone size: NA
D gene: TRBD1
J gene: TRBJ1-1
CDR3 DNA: TGCAGCGCCGGACAGGGTGTGGGTTGGCCGATGAAAGAGTTCTTT
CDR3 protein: CSAGQGVGWPMKEFF

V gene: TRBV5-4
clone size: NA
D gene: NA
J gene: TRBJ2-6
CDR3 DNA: TGTGCCAGCAGCTTGGGGGGCACTGGGGCCAACGTCCTGACTTTC
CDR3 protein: CASSLGGTGANVLTF

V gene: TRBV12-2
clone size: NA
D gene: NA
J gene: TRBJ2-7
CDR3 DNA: TGTGCAAGTCGCTTAGTTAGGGCTAGCGGGAGTAGATGCCCCTACGAGCAGTACTTC
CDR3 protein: CASRLVRASGSRCPYEQYF

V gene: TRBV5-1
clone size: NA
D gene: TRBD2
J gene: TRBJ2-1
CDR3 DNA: TGCGCCAGCAGCTTGGAGGGACTAGCGGGAGCTGAGCAGTTCTTC
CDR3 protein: CASSLEGLAGAEQFF

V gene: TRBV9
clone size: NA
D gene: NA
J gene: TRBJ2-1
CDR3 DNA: TGTGCCAGCAGCGTAGGGCTAGCAGGGGATGAGCAGTTCTTC
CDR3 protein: CASSVGLAGDEQFF

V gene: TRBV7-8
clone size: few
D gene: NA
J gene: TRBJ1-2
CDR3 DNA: TGTGCCAGCAGCCCCGACAGGTTTAGCTATGGCTACACCTTC
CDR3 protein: CASSPDRFSYGYTF

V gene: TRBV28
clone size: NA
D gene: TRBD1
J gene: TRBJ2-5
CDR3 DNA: TGTGCCAGCAGTTTGAAAGGGACAGGCCTGCAAGAGACCCAGTACTTC
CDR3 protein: CASSLKGTGLQETQYF

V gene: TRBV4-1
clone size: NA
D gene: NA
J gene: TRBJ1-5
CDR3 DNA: TGCGCCAGCAGCCAAGGTCGCGGGGACAATCAGCCCCAGCATTTT
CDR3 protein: CASSQGRGDNQPQHF

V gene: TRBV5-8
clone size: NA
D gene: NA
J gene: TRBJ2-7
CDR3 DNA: TGTGCCAGCAGCTCCGACTGGGCCGCGGGCCCCTACGAGCAGTACTTC
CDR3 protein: CASSSDWAAGPYEQYF

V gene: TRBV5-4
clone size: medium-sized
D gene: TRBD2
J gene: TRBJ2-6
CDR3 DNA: TGTGCCAGCAGCCCCAATAGCGGGAGGGCTACCGGGGCCAACGTCCTGACTTTC
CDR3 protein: CASSPNSGRATGANVLTF

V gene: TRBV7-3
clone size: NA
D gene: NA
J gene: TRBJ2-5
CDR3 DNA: TGTGCCAGCAGCTCCGGACATCAAGAGACCCAGTACTTC
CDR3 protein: CASSSGHQETQYF

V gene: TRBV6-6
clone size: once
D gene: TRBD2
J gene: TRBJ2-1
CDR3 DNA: TGTGCCAGCAGTTACGCTGGGACTAGTGGCAATGAGCAGTTCTTC
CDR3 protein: CASSYAGTSGNEQFF

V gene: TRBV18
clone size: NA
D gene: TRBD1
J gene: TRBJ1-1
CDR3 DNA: TGTGCCAGCTCACCTTACAGGGGACGGGGTGGAAACACTGAAGCTTTCTTT
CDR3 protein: CASSPYRGRGGNTEAFF

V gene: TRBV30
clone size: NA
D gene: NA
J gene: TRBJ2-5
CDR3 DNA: TGTGCCTGGAGTGTACGGATAGAGGGGACCCAGTACTTC
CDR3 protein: CAWSVRIEGTQYF

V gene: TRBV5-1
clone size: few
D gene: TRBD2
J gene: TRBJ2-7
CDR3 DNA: TGCGCCAGCAGCTTGGCTGGGACTAGCGGGAATGGAGAGCAGTACTTC
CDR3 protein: CASSLAGTSGNGEQYF

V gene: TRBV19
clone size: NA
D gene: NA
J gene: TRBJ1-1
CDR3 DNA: TGTGCCAGTATGATGGGGCCGAACACTGAAGCTTTCTTT
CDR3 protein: CASMMGPNTEAFF

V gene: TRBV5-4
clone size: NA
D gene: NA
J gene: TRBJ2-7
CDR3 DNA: TGTGCCAGCAGCTTCGAAAGGGGCCCTTCCTCCTACGAGCAGTACTTC
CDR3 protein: CASSFERGPSSYEQYF

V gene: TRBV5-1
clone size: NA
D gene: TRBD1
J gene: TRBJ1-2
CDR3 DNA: TGCGCCAGCAGCTTCAACCGGGACAGCGGCTACACCTTC
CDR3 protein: CASSFNRDSGYTF

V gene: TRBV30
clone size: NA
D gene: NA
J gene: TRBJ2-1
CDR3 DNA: TGTGCCTACGTTCCTGGGGGGAGTTACTTTGAGCAGTTCTTC
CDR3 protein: CAYVPGGSYFEQFF

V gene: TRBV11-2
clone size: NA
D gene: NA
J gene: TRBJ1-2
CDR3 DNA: TGTGCCAGCAGCTTAGGGTGGGGGGATGGCTACACCTTC
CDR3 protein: CASSLGWGDGYTF

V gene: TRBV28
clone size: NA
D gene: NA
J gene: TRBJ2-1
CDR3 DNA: TGTGCCAGCAGTCTCCTTGGGGGCAGTATCTTATCCTACAATGAGCAGTTCTTC
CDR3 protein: CASSLLGGSILSYNEQFF

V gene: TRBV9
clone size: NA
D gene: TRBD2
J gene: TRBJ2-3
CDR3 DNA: TGTGCCAGCAGCGTAGGGTTAGGGAGGGCTAGCACAGATACGCAGTATTTT
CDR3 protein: CASSVGLGRASTDTQYF

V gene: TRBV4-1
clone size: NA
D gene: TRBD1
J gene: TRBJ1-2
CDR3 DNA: TGCGCCAGCAGCCAAGTGGGGGGACAGGCAGTACTTAATGGCTACACCTTC
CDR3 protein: CASSQVGGQAVLNGYTF

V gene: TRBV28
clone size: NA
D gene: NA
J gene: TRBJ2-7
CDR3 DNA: TGTGCCAGCAGTTCCCTCGAGCTATACGAGCAGTACTTC
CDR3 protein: CASSSLELYEQYF

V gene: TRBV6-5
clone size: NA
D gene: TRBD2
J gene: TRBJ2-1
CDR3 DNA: TGTGCCAGCAGTTACTGGCGGGAGGTCTCCTACAATGAGCAGTTCTTC
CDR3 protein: CASSYWREVSYNEQFF

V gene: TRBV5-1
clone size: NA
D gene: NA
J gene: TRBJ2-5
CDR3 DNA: TGCGCCAGCAGCCCACCCGGGGGGCAGGGGGAGACCCAGTACTTC
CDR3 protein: CASSPPGGQGETQYF

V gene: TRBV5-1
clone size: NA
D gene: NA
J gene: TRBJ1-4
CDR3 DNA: TGCGCCAGCAGCCCCGGGTCCGCTAATGAAAAACTGTTTTTT
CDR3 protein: CASSPGSANEKLFF

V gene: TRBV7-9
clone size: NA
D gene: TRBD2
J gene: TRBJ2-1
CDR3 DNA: TGTGCCAGCAGCTTAGGACTAGCGGGAGCTCCCTCCTACAATGAGCAGTTCTTC
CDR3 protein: CASSLGLAGAPSYNEQFF

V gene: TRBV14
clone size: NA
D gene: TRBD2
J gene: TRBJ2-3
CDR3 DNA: TGTGCCAGCAGCCATCTGCTAGCGGGGAACACAGATACGCAGTATTTT
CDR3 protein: CASSHLLAGNTDTQYF

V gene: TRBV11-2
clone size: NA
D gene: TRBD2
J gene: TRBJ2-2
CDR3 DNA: TGTGCCAGCAGCTCAGGGAGGGCCACCGGGGAGCTGTTTTTT
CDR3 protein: CASSSGRATGELFF

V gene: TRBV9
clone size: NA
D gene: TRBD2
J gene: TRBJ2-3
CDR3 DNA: TGTGCCAGCAGCACCAGCGGGGGGGGCACAGATACGCAGTATTTT
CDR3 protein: CASSTSGGGTDTQYF

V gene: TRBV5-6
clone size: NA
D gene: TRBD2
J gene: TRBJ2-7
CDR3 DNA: TGTGCCAGCAGCTCCCAGACTAGCGGGACCGAGCAGTACTTC
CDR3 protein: CASSSQTSGTEQYF

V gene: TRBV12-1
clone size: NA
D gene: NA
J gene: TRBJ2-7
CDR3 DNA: TGTGCCAGCAGCCCGAATAGCGGGGGAGTCTCCTACGAGCAGTACTTC
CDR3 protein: CASSPNSGGVSYEQYF

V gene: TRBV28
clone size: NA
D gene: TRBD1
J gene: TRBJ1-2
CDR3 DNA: TGTGCCAGCAGTCCAAGGACAGGTCGCTATGGCTACACCTTC
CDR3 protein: CASSPRTGRYGYTF

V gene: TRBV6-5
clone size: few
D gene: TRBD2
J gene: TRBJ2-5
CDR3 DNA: TGTGCCAGCAGTTACTCAGGCAGCGGGAGTTTGAAGACCCAGTACTTC
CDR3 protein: CASSYSGSGSLKTQYF